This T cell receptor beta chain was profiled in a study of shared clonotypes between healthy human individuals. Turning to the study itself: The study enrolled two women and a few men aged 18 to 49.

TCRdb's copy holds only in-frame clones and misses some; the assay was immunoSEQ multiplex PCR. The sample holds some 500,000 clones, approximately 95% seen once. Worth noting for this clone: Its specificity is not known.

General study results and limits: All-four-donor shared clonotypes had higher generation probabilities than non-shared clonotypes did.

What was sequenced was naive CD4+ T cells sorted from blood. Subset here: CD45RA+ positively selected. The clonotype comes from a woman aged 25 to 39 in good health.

CDR3 coding DNA: TGTGCCAGCAGTTACTGGCAGGGCGCTTATGGCTACACCTTC. This gives the protein CASSYWQGAYGYTF. The chain carries TRBV6-5 and TRBJ1-2; D possibly corresponds to TRBD1 (5 bases). Germline loops: CDR1 MNHEY, CDR2 SVGAGI. V lost 1 base and J 5 bases, leaving 11 bases between the germline ends. The CDR3 covers 14 residues.